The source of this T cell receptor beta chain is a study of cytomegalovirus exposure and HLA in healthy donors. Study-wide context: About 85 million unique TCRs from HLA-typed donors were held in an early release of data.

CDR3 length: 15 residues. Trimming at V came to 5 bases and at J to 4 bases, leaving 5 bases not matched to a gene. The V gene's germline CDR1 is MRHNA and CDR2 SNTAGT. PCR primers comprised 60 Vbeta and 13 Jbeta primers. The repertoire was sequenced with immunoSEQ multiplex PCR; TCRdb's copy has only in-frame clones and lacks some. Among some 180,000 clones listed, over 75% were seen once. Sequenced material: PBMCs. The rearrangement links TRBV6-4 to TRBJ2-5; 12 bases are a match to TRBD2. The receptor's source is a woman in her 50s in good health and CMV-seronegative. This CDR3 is CASSQTSGSSETQYF. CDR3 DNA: TGTGCCAGCAGTCAGACTAGCGGGAGTTCAGAGACCCAGTACTTC.